Sequencing of this TCR beta chain was carried out in a study of blood T cell repertoires in COVID-19. Across the whole study: From T cells, B-cell-depleted T cells, or PBMCs came the material, which was cDNA or gDNA.

From germline, CDR1 is SEHNR and CDR2 FQNEAQ (reference sequence). V was trimmed by 2 bases and J by 7 bases, leaving 8 bases between them. This CDR3 has 13 amino acids. Profiled with immunoSEQ multiplex PCR; TCRdb holds only in-frame clones, not every one. Of about 170,000 clones listed, 80% to 90% are singletons. This chain connects TRBV7-9 to TRBJ1-4, with D possibly TRBD1 on 5 matching bases. The clonotype was recovered from a woman of 80 years or more with COVID-19, enrolled during active disease. Sequenced input: peripheral blood. CDR3 nucleotides: TGTGCCAGCAGCTTAAACGGGGGTGAAAAACTGTTTTTT. Its translation: CASSLNGGEKLFF.